This T cell receptor (beta chain) was sequenced in a study of PD-1 blockade in classical Hodgkin lymphoma. Study results and limitations: TCR diversity rose significantly by C4D1 in CD4+ but not CD8+ cells. It was among complete responders that baseline diversity resembled that of newly diagnosed patients. Patients starting nivolumab under 1 year after ASCT were excluded. TCR diversity at baseline was reported to be reduced in newly diagnosed patients relative to healthy donors.

TCRdb's copy holds only in-frame clones and misses some; the assay was immunoSEQ multiplex PCR. The top ten clones hold approximately 6.5% of a sample with some 52,000 clones, around nine tenths of them seen once. V shed 4 bases and J 2 bases; nucleotides not matched to a gene: 0. The V gene's germline CDR1 is SQVTM and CDR2 ANQGSEA. This CDR3 has 12 amino acids. Indicated time point: cycle 4 day 1 (C4D1), after five to seven weeks of nivolumab. Every patient had relapsed following autologous stem cell transplantation, and cohorts differed in brentuximab vedotin exposure. This clone was seen only a few times. What it recognizes is unknown.

The clonotype originates from a human donor with classical Hodgkin lymphoma. This chain connects TRBV29-1 to TRBJ2-7; 9 bases match TRBD2. The source was peripheral blood mononuclear cells (PBMCs), collected before the fourth cycle of nivolumab. CDR3 protein: CSVASGAYEQYF. CDR3 DNA: TGCAGCGTTGCTAGCGGGGCCTACGAGCAGTACTTC.